These T cell receptor beta chains were read from a single sample in a study of blood T cell repertoires in COVID-19. Assay: immunoSEQ multiplex PCR; the TCRdb copy retains only in-frame clones and omits some. The sample shows about 280,000 clones, about 85% of them seen only once. The sample taken for sequencing was PBMCs or T cells enriched from blood (not recorded which). The receptors come from a woman between 50 and 59 years old who had recovered from COVID-19. Each CDR3 is given without its conserved first and last residue. D genes are given only for firm matches.

d_gene | j_gene | v_gene | CDR3aa
- | TRBJ2-7 | TRBV3-1/TRBV3-2 | ASSQDSRSTYEQY
- | TRBJ1-1 | TRBV11-2 | ASSRNRAGTEAF
- | TRBJ1-1 | TRBV6-5 | ASLEGTEAF
- | TRBJ1-1 | TRBV5-1 | ASSLDGIGTEAF
- | TRBJ2-5 | TRBV5-1 | ASSLAYGTQETQY
TRBD1 | TRBJ2-7 | TRBV6-5 | ASSYSGTGPSYEQY
- | TRBJ1-5 | TRBV28 | ASRPSGRAGGNQPQH
- | TRBJ2-3 | TRBV2 | ARGLSTDTQY
- | TRBJ2-1 | TRBV2 | ASSGGGLSYNEQF
TRBD1 | TRBJ1-6 | TRBV7-3 | ASSETGAPLH
- | TRBJ2-1 | TRBV19 | ATRQGREQRNEQF
TRBD1 | TRBJ1-1 | TRBV18 | ASSTTGTTEAF
- | TRBJ1-2 | TRBV29-1 | SVDWVFGTG
- | TRBJ2-5 | TRBV7-2 | ASSSGETQY
- | TRBJ2-1 | TRBV11-3 | ASSSTAGGDNEQF
- | TRBJ2-1 | TRBV27 | ASSGLVYNEQF
- | TRBJ1-1 | TRBV5-4 | ASSGGSSMNTEAF
TRBD1 | TRBJ1-1 | TRBV4-2 | ASSQTAGQTNTEAF
- | TRBJ1-1 | TRBV9 | ASSVDGTGYTEAF
TRBD1 | TRBJ2-2 | TRBV24-1 | ATSEPGQRNGELF
- | TRBJ2-2 | TRBV7-3 | ASMQGGGGELF
- | TRBJ1-5 | TRBV19 | ASSESRDQPQH
- | TRBJ2-2 | TRBV7-2 | ASSPPRSVNTGELF
TRBD2 | TRBJ2-7 | TRBV10-2 | ASRPPSGGLYEQY
TRBD1 | TRBJ1-2 | TRBV7-9 | ASSIGTGPYGYT
- | TRBJ1-2 | TRBV28 | ASILASGGNYGYT
- | TRBJ2-6 | TRBV6-5 | ASRFVSSGANVLT
TRBD2 | TRBJ2-3 | TRBV19 | ASSWAGGWDTQY
- | TRBJ1-2 | TRBV27 | ASSPVGAGGPNYGYT
TRBD1 | TRBJ2-7 | TRBV5-1 | ASSTGQGYSYEQY
- | TRBJ2-1 | TRBV6-6 | ASSRTDTNNEQF
TRBD1 | TRBJ1-6 | TRBV2 | ARRQGVRGHSPLH
- | TRBJ1-1 | TRBV18 | ASSPFTGTDTEAF
TRBD1 | TRBJ2-3 | TRBV19 | ASNQRDRGPDTQY
TRBD1 | TRBJ1-4 | TRBV11-2 | ASTKGQGLEKLF
- | TRBJ2-5 | TRBV29-1 | SVEARTETQY
- | TRBJ2-3 | TRBV3-1/TRBV3-2 | ASSQSVAADTQY
- | TRBJ2-7 | TRBV4-1 | ASKPGTVQGSGEQY
TRBD1 | TRBJ2-6 | TRBV27 | ASSLGTGTALYSGANVLT
- | TRBJ2-6 | TRBV20-1 | SASRGARVSSGANVLT
TRBD1 | TRBJ1-6 | TRBV10-3 | AIKTGQDNSPLH
TRBD2 | TRBJ2-5 | TRBV4-1 | ASSPGTSGQETQY
- | TRBJ1-5 | TRBV27 | ASSFRGNQPQH
- | TRBJ2-3 | TRBV5-4 | ASLATAGTDTQY
- | TRBJ2-1 | TRBV11-2 | ASSSDRDTYNEQF
TRBD1 | TRBJ2-7 | TRBV6-5 | ASTKGQGAFYEQY
TRBD2 | TRBJ2-2 | TRBV7-2 | ASSLGTRTGELF
TRBD2 | TRBJ2-2 | TRBV5-1 | ASSWGLAGNTGELF
TRBD1 | TRBJ2-7 | TRBV2 | ASSRQGSSYEQY
TRBD1 | TRBJ1-2 | TRBV27 | ASSPGTGRANYGYT
TRBD1 | TRBJ1-2 | TRBV4-2 | ASSQETGGLRGYT
TRBD1 | TRBJ2-3 | TRBV6-5 | ASRTPRGDTQY
TRBD1 | TRBJ1-1 | TRBV28 | ASSAGQGNTEAF
TRBD1 | TRBJ2-1 | TRBV19 | ASSAGQGKYNEQF